This T cell receptor beta chain was retrieved from a study of post-analysis software for immune sequencing data. Findings and limits, study-wide: Higher frequency in patients than in controls was seen for a handful of TRBV segments, with TRBV5-6, TRBV5-1 and TRBV20-1 among them.

Notes on this clonotype: What it recognizes is unknown.

Every TCR beta cDNA library bore unique molecular identifiers. The source material, about 0.9 to 11 million T cells, gave rise to about 520,000 cDNA molecules. One entry per CDR3 protein results from TCRdb running MiXCR on the PCR reads. The table shows 400,000 to 500,000 distinct CDR3 sequences, with approximately 38% occurring only once. The germline gives CDR1 LGHNA, CDR2 YNFKEQ. V lost 5 bases and J 1 base, leaving 12 bases between the germline ends. The CDR3 length is 14 residues. The genes are TRBV4-2 and TRBJ2-7, with D perhaps TRBD2 (6 bases). This clonotype originated in a girl aged 2 to 9 with multiple sclerosis. Input material: blood. The DNA of the CDR3 is TGTGCCAGCAGCTCCCGGGACTTATCCTACGAGCAGTACTTC. Residues: CASSSRDLSYEQYF.